The clone carrying this T cell receptor beta chain was picked up one time. Its specificity is not known. The sample originates from a study of cytomegalovirus exposure and HLA in healthy donors. Points from the study as a whole: It was reported that the classifier diagnosed cytomegalovirus status with high specificity and sensitivity in both the original and validation cohorts.

60 Vbeta and 13 Jbeta primers were used in PCR. Profiling relied on immunoSEQ multiplex PCR, and the TCRdb table lists in-frame clones only, not all of them. The sample gives approximately 110,000 clones, 70% of which show up once; approximately 9.4% is in the top ten. Participants comprised healthy donors of bone marrow. Sequenced material: PBMCs. This clonotype was obtained from a man aged 30 to 45 in good health and CMV-seropositive.

The CDR3 nucleotides read TGTGCCAGCAGTTATGGGGGGGCGGGGGCTGGAAACACCATATATTTT. This gives the protein CASSYGGAGAGNTIYF. The chain combines TRBV6-5 with TRBJ1-3, with D perhaps matching TRBD1 (6 bases). Germline assignment: CDR1 MNHEY and CDR2 SVGAGI. The CDR3 is 16 amino acids. Trimming took off 3 bases at V and 2 bases at J, with 14 bases between the two ends.